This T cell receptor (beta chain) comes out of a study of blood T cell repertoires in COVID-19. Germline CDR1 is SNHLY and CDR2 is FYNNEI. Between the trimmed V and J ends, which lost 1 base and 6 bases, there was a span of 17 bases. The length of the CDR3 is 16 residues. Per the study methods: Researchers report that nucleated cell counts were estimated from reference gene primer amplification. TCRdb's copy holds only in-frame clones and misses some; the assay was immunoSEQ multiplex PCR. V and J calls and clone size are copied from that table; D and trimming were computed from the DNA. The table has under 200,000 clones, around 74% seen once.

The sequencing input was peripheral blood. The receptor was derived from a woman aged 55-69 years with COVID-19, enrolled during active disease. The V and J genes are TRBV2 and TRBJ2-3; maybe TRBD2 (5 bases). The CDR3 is CASSEGKGLARDTQYF. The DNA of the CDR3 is TGTGCCAGCAGTGAAGGCAAAGGCCTAGCTAGGGATACGCAGTATTTT.